This T cell receptor beta chain is from a study of blood T cell repertoires in COVID-19. This clone has just one count. Profiled with immunoSEQ multiplex PCR; TCRdb holds only in-frame clones, not every one. Among fewer than 250,000 clones listed, about 83% were seen once. The germline V gene has CDR1 GTSNPN and CDR2 SVGIG (reference sequence). The CDR3 is 13 amino acids. After removal of 4 bases from V and 2 bases from J, the junction contained 4 bases not matched to a gene. The study recruited people aged roughly 18 to 100 years across approximately 25 US areas. Clinical history reported by participants formed the basis on which cohorts were assigned.

This receptor was identified in a woman aged 40 to 55 who had been exposed to COVID-19. Sequencing input: PBMCs or T cells enriched from blood (not recorded which). This rearrangement joins TRBV30 to TRBJ2-7; 8 nucleotides agree with TRBD1. In DNA, the CDR3 is TGTGCCTGGACCTCAGGGGGCGCCTACGAGCAGTACTTC. Translating gives CAWTSGGAYEQYF.